This T cell receptor (beta chain) comes out of a study of Ad26.COV2.S vaccination and SARS-CoV-2 variants. For the study at large: Each vaccinee took Ad26.COV2.S intramuscularly, once or twice 56 days apart.

General study points: Vaccine recipients and placebo recipients showed similar non-spike TCR breadth.

Clones were sequenced by immunoSEQ multiplex PCR, and TCRdb holds only the in-frame ones, with some missing. The sample carries 350,000 to 450,000 clones, 83% recorded once. Germline lookup yields CDR1 SGHDT and CDR2 YYEEEE. The ends were cut back, 1 base at V and 4 bases at J, with 11 bases in the middle. This CDR3 has 14 residues. Noted treatment: around 19 received Ad26.COV2.S at low or high dose, single or two shots; several received placebo; per-sample allocation not given. Sampling was performed 63 days after the first vaccine or placebo injection. With respect to this clone: The antigen remains undetermined.

The starting material was peripheral blood, obtained in a trial of Ad26.COV2.S vaccine versus placebo. The source of this sequence is a person aged 18-60 years who received the Ad26.COV2.S COVID-19 vaccine or a placebo. The chain recombines TRBV5-6 with TRBJ1-2, with D uncertain. CDR3 region: CASSLIQNIYGYTF. CDR3 sequence (DNA): TGTGCCAGCAGCTTGATCCAGAACATCTATGGCTACACCTTC.